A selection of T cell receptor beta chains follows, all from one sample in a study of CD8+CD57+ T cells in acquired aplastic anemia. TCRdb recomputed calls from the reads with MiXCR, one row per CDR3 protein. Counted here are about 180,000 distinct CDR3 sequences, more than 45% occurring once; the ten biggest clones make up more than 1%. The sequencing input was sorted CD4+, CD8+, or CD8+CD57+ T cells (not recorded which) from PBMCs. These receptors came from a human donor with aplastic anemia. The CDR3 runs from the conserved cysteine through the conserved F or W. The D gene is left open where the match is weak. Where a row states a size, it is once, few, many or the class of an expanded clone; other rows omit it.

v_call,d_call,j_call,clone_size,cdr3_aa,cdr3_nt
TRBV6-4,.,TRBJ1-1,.,CSSSDGGEAFF,TGTTCCAGCAGTGACGGAGGTGAAGCTTTCTTT
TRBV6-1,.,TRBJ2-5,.,CASRGNFPGIQETQYF,TGTGCCAGCAGAGGGAACTTCCCGGGCATTCAAGAGACCCAGTACTTC
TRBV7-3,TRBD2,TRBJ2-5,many,CAIPIGSGGTQETQYF,TGTGCCATCCCGATAGGTAGCGGGGGGACCCAAGAGACCCAGTACTTC
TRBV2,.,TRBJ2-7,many,CASSEIVEQPYEQYF,TGTGCCAGCAGTGAAATAGTTGAACAGCCTTACGAGCAGTACTTC
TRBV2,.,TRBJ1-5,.,CASSERGGDQPQHF,TGTGCCAGCAGTGAGAGGGGAGGGGATCAGCCCCAGCATTTT
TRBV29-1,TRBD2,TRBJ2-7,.,CSVRTSGSNEQYF,TGCAGCGTTAGGACTAGCGGGAGTAACGAGCAGTACTTC
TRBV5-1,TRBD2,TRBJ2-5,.,CASSSGLAGGPGTQYF,TGCGCCAGCAGCTCGGGACTAGCGGGGGGCCCGGGGACCCAGTACTTC
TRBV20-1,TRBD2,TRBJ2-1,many,CSARDGGGRYEQFF,TGCAGTGCTAGAGATGGGGGGGGGAGGTATGAGCAGTTCTTC
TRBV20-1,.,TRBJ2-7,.,CSASGPGSYEQYF,TGCAGTGCCAGCGGGCCGGGCTCCTACGAGCAGTACTTC
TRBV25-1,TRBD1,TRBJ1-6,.,CASSALTGVNSPLHF,TGTGCCAGCAGTGCGCTGACAGGGGTTAATTCACCCCTCCACTTT
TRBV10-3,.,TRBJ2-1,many,CAISFQDSGGYNEQFF,TGTGCCATCAGTTTCCAGGACTCCGGTGGCTACAATGAGCAGTTCTTC
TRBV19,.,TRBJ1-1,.,CASTSRVRNTEAFF,TGTGCCAGTACCTCCCGAGTTAGAAACACTGAAGCTTTCTTT
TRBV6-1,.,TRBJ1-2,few,CASTAGDYGYTF,TGTGCCAGCACTGCAGGGGATTATGGCTACACCTTC
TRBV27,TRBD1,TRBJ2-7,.,CASSTGQGHYEQYF,TGTGCCAGCAGTACAGGACAGGGACACTACGAGCAGTACTTC
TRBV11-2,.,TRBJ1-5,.,CASSSFGSQVNQPQHF,TGTGCCAGCAGCTCATTCGGGTCTCAAGTAAATCAGCCCCAGCATTTT
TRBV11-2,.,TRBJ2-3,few,CASSLQDTRGNGDTQYF,TGTGCCAGCAGCTTACAAGACACGCGGGGAAACGGAGATACGCAGTATTTT
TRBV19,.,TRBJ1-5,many,CASGGAINQPQHF,TGTGCCAGTGGAGGGGCCATAAATCAGCCCCAGCATTTT
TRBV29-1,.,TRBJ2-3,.,CSVDESGKDTQYF,TGCAGCGTTGATGAGTCGGGGAAAGATACGCAGTATTTT
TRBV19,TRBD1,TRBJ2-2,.,CASSITDRETGELLF,TGTGCCAGTAGTATTACGGACAGGGAGACCGGGGAGCTGCTTTTT
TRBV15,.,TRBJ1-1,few,CATSRDETSEAFF,TGTGCCACCAGCAGAGATGAGACATCTGAAGCTTTCTTT
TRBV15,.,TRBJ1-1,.,CATSRGVTEEAFF,TGTGCCACCAGCAGAGGCGTGACAGAGGAAGCTTTCTTT
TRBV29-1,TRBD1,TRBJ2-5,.,CSVEDLDRGRETQYF,TGCAGCGTTGAAGATCTCGACAGGGGGCGGGAGACCCAGTACTTC
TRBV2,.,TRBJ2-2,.,CASRSGTGLFF,TGTGCCAGCAGGTCCGGGACCGGGCTGTTTTTT
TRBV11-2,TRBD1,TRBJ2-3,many,CASSLGIGTGGTDTQYF,TGTGCCAGCAGCTTAGGAATCGGGACAGGGGGCACAGATACGCAGTATTTT
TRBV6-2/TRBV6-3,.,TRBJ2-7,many,CASSYSRGEQYF,TGTGCCAGCAGTTACTCCAGGGGCGAGCAGTACTTC